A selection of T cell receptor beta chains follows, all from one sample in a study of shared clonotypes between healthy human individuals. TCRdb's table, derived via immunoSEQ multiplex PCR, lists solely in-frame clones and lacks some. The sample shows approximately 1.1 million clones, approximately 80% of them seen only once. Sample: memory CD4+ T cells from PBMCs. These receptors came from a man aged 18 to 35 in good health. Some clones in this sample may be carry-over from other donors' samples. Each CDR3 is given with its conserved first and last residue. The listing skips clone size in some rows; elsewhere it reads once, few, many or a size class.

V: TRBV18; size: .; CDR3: CASSPDLNTEAFF
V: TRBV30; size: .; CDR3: CAWSDEMIDEKLFF
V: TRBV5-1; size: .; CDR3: CASSKRDRSQTGELFF
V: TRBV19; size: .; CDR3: CASSVGTGGPYTEAFF
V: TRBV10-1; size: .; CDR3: CASSESPDRGFVNTEAFF
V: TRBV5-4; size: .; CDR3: CASSVDRRETQYF
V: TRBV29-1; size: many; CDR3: CSVGDLTGLGNTIYF
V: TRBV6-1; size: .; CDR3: CASRRTGGGGYTF
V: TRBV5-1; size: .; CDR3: CASSLMSGAETQYF
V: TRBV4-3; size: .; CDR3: CASSQEWGQEGYTF
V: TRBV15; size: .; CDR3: CATSRALTETYGYTF
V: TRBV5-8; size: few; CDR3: CASRRTGTSGRPTDTQYF
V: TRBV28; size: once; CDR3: CASSERGGPLDEQYF
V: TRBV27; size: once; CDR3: CASSLGLEQFF
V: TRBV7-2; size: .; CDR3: CASSFRRETGELFF
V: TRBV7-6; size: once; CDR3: CASSLAQQGGGETQYF
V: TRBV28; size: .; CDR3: CASRLDRNNQPQHF
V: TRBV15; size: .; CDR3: CATSRDRKYEQYF
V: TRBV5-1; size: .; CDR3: CASSLQVPNTEAFF
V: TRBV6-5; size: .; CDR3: CASRSSTDTQYF
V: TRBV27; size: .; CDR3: CASWRQGTAYEQYF
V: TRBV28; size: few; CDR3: CASTPSGRDRGAEQYF
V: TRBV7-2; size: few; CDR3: CASSLDRGRVDGYTF
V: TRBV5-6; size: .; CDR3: CASSFRTHSPLHF
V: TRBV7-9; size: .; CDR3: CASRTSATGNTIYF
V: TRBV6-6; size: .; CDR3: CASSSDRATEAFF
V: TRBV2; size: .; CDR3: CASSQQNRDNQPQHF
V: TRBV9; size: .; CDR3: CASSTRRDGNTIYF
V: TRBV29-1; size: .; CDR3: CSAGTGGLGQYF
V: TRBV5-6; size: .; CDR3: CASSGRPNRDTQYF